This T cell receptor (beta chain) is from a study of long-term antiretroviral therapy in people with HIV (dated by TCRdb to 2021 to 2024). Some background on the complete study: The earliest samples were collected roughly a decade before the 2015 WHO recommendation for immediate ART, at a time when ART was usually postponed until CD4 counts fell. A total of roughly 200 cryopreserved PBMC samples came from a few dozen adults with confirmed HIV infection and were collected serially over a mean of approximately six years (range 1-12). About 35% of the 30 participants with HIV were female. No cross-contamination during QIAcube processing was seen in test extractions of a monoclonal T-cell line run alongside a few dozen polyclonal samples. A retrospective serial study tested whether ART initiation and durable HIV suppression were associated with changes in peripheral blood TRB repertoire composition and diversity. The paper's findings and limits, for the study overall: Inferences about post-ART repertoire changes are limited because no data were available on ART adherence, viral resistance or therapy changes. CDR3 length ranges in HIV repertoires were narrower than in controls, and network structure suggested an antigen-experienced repertoire with only a slight naive shift after ART. The samples span the years 2004 to 2017, and the ART regimens used may be less effective than current regimens. Since PBMC availability was limited, sequencing covered only the TCR beta chain, with no alpha chain pairing. Because pre-ART samples had limited cell numbers, profiling was done on unsorted PBMC rather than on sorted CD4+ and CD8+ T cells. A significant increase in TRB diversity was found to be associated with ART initiation, although TRB diversity was observed to remain significantly below that of transplant donor controls even after long-term ART. At every time point, the repertoire was dominated by expanded TRB clones first identified before ART initiation, although this dominance fluctuated and, in many PLHIV, declined after ART.

The table lists this clone with a count of one. Its antigen target is currently unknown. Base-call qualities are not available, and no considerably larger clone is one nucleotide away. Sequencing of the TRB variable region was done with the immunoSEQ hsTCRB v3.0 assay at survey level resolution. The targeted TRB sequencing depth was roughly 40,000-55,000 T-cell genomes per sample. Pooled TRB libraries were sequenced on an Illumina MiSeq with a v3 150-cycle kit. As for how the authors treated the data: Repertoire analysis was run in R within a reproducible Nextflow workflow that covered QC, data transformation and analysis. LymphoSeq2, an R package for exploring AIRR-Seq data, was used to implement the custom analyses. A few samples yielding fewer than 5000 total TRB sequences were excluded, leaving 188 analyzed HIV repertoires. Among the 170 to 200 HIV repertoires that were kept, around 59 were collected before ART initiation and roughly 130 were collected after ART initiation. Each repertoire was downsampled to 5000 TRB nucleotide sequences, and summary statistics were averaged across 100 downsampling iterations. Only TRB sequences with CDR3 regions of at least seven amino acids were retained for analysis. Two measures captured diversity: a Shannon entropy-derived clonality score and the Gini coefficient. In the repertoire networks, any two of the top 5000 CDR3 amino acid sequences were connected whenever the two sequences differed by an edit distance of one. GLIPH2 predicted antigen specificity groups and MHC restriction for TRB CDR3 amino acid sequences. To flag known CMV, EBV, HIV or tissue antigen associations, CDR3 amino acid sequences were matched against VDJdb and McPAS-TCR. Pre-ART, post-ART and control groups were compared with Wilcoxon signed-rank tests and Holm-Bonferroni correction. TCRdb's version of the immuneACCESS table is confined to in-frame rearrangements and falls short of the full clone set. An unresolved V gene accounts for under half of the shortfall where checked; the remainder is of unknown origin. V and J calls and clone size follow that table, whereas D and trimming were derived from the DNA. The sample table holds about 21,000 clones, of which around nine tenths were seen once. The ten largest clones represent roughly 8% of the sample.

Trimming leaves V shorter by 4 bases and J shorter by 7 bases, with the junction holding 4 bases beyond the gene matches. As encoded in the germline V gene, CDR1 is SQVTM while CDR2 is ANQGSEA. The CDR3 goes from the cysteine to the phenylalanine over 13 residues. Only the CDR3 region is kept as DNA, spanning 39 bases read in frame from base 1. Inclusion was restricted to participants for whom at least one PBMC sample before ART initiation and at least two post-ART samples were available. Treatment was received in the United States of America by all participants with HIV. Cryopreserved samples of roughly 0.95-10 million PBMC were thawed and washed before DNA extraction. At the time of the earliest PBMC sample, participants with HIV were aged between about 20 and 60 years. Each participant contributed PBMC samples from 1-4 timepoints before ART initiation and 2-8 timepoints after ART initiation, with a median of 7 samples. For every participant, serial HIV viral load, CD4+ T-cell count, ART history and demographic data were obtained. Genomic DNA was extracted from unsorted PBMC with a Qiagen kit on a QIAcube, with processing performed in batches of 12 samples.

The source was unsorted PBMCs, collected 0.2 years before starting antiretroviral therapy. The clonotype comes from a man younger than 35 with HIV. The sequence joins TRBV29-1 to TRBJ1-6, with TRBD1 matching 7 junction bases. CDR3 protein: CSVADRSNSPLHF. The bases are TGCAGCGTTGCGGACAGGTCAAATTCACCCCTCCACTTT.